This T cell receptor (beta chain) originates from a study of blood T cell repertoires in COVID-19. Overall study context: Specimens from acute and convalescent COVID-19 originated in the United States, Italy and Spain. T cells, B-cell-depleted T cells, or PBMCs provided the cDNA or gDNA that served as material.

Authors' data handling: Scientists estimated how many nucleated cells there were by amplifying reference gene primers. Repertoires were generated with immunoSEQ multiplex PCR, while TCRdb's copy carries only in-frame clones and drops some. V, J and clone size are taken as reported in that table, and D and trimming were inferred from the DNA itself. This table holds about 320,000 clones, 87% found once. Two negative PCRs, clearance, or symptom resolution were required of recovered Cohort 3 donors. This CDR3 has 16 residues. CDR1 and CDR2 (germline): LNHDA, SQIVND (reference sequence). V lost 2 bases and J 5 bases, leaving 15 bases between the germline ends.

This sequence was found in a woman aged 25 to 39 who had recovered from COVID-19. The chain carries TRBV19 and TRBJ2-2; possibly TRBD2 for D (6 bases). Specimen: PBMCs or T cells enriched from blood (not recorded which). The CDR3: CASSITDPRETGELFF. CDR3 coding DNA: TGTGCCAGTAGTATAACCGACCCTCGGGAGACCGGGGAGCTGTTTTTT.